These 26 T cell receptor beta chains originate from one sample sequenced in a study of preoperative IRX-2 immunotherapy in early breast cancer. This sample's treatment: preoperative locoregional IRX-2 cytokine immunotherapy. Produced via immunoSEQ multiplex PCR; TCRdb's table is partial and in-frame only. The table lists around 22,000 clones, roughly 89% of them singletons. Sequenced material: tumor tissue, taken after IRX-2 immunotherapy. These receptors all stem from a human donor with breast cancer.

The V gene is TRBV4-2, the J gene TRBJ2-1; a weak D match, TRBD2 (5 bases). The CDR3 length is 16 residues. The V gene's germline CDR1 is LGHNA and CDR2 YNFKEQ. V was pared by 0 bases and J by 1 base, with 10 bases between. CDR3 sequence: CASSQDLPGSYNEQFF. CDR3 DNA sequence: TGTGCCAGCAGCCAAGATCTTCCGGGGTCCTACAATGAGCAGTTCTTC.

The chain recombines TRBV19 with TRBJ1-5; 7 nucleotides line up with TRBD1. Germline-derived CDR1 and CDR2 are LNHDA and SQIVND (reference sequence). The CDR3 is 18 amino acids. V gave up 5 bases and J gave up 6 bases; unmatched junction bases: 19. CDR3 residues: CASSSAPGQVISFQPQHF. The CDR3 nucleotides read TGTGCCAGTAGTTCGGCCCCTGGACAGGTTATTTCGTTTCAGCCCCAGCATTTT.

This CDR3 is CASSQGATRSYEQYV. For the CDR3, the DNA is TGTGCCAGCAGCCAAGGGGCTACTCGGTCCTACGAGCAGTACGTC. This chain uses TRBV7-8 with TRBJ2-7, with a weak D call TRBD1 (5 bases). Germline V lookup: CDR1 SGHVS, CDR2 FQNEAQ. The CDR3 covers 15 residues. Trimming pared 5 bases from V and 1 base from J, leaving 15 bases between.

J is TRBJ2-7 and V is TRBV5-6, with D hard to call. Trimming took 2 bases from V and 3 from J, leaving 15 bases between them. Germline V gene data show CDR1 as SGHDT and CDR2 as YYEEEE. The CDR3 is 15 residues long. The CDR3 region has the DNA TGTGCCAGCAGCTTTGTGACGGGTAAGCGCTACGAGCAGTACTTC. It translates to CASSFVTGKRYEQYF.

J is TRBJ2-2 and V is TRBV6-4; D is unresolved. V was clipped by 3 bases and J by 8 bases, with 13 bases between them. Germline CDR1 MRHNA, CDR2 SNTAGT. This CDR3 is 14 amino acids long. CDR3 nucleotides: TGTGCCAGCAGTGAAGTGTCGTTTGTGGGGGAGCTGTTTTTT. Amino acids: CASSEVSFVGELFF.

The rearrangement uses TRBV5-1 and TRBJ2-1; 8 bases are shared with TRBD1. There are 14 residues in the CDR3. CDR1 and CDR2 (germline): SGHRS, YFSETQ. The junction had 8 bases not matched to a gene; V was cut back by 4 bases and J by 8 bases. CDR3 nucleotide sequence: TGCGCCAGCAGCCCAGTAGACAGGGGTTATGAGCAGTTCTTC. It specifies CASSPVDRGYEQFF.

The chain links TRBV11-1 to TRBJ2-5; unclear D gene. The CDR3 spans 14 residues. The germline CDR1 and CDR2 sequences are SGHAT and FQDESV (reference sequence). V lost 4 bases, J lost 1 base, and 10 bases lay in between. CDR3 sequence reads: CASSSPPFQETQYF. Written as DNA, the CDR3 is TGTGCCAGCAGCTCCCCCCCTTTCCAAGAGACCCAGTACTTC.

CDR3: CAWRNLAGGLDTQYF. For the CDR3, the DNA is TGTGCCTGGAGGAACCTAGCGGGGGGCTTAGATACGCAGTATTTT. The chain links TRBV30 to TRBJ2-3; the match to TRBD2 covers 11 bases. The V and J ends lost 3 bases and 5 bases, in that order; junction bases with no gene match: 7. Germline V CDR1 and CDR2: GTSNPN, SVGIG (reference sequence). The CDR3 has 15 residues. The full variable domain, with the rest looked up from reference TRBV30 and TRBJ2-3, is SQTIHQWPATLVQPVGSPLSLECTVEGTSNPNLYWYRQAAGRGLQLLFYSVGIGQISSEVPQNLSASRPQDRQFILSSKKLLLSDSGFYLCAWRNLAGGLDTQYFGPGTRLTVL.

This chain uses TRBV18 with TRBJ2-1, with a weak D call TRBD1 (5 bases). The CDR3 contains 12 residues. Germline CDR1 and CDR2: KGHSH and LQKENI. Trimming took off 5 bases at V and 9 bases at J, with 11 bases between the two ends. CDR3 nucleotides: TGTGCCAGCTCAACAGACAGCATTGAGCAGTTCTTC. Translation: CASSTDSIEQFF. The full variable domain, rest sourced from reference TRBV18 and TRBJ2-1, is NAGVMQNPRHLVRRRGQEARLRCSPMKGHSHVYWYRQLPEEGLKFMVYLQKENIIDESGMPKERFSAEFPKEGPSILRIQQVVRGDSAAYFCASSTDSIEQFFGPGTRLTVL.

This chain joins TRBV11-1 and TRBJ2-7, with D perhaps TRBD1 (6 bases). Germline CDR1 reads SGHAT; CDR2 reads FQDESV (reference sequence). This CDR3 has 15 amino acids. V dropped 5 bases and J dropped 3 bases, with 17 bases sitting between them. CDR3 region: CASSATDSARYEQYF. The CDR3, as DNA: TGTGCCAGCAGCGCAACGGACAGCGCCCGCTACGAGCAGTACTTC.

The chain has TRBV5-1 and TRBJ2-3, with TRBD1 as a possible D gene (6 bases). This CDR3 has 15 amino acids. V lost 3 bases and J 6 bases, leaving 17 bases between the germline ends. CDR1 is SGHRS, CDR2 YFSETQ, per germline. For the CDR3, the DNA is TGCGCCAGCAGCTCTCCTCTGGGGGCCAAGGATACGCAGTATTTT. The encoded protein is CASSSPLGAKDTQYF.

The CDR3 nucleotides are TGTGCCAGCCATCCTGACTACACCGGGGAGCTGTTTTTT. It codes for CASHPDYTGELFF. The rearrangement links TRBV2 to TRBJ2-2; D remains unclear. Between the trimmed V and J ends, which lost 8 bases and 3 bases, there was a span of 10 bases. Germline V CDR1 and CDR2: SNHLY, FYNNEI. This CDR3 is 13 amino acids long. The whole variable domain, filled in from reference TRBV2 and TRBJ2-2, reads EPEVTQTPSHQVTQMGQEVILRCVPISNHLYFYWYRQILGQKVEFLVSFYNNEISEKSEIFDDQFSVERPDGSNFTLKIRSTKLEDSAMYFCASHPDYTGELFFGEGSRLTVL.

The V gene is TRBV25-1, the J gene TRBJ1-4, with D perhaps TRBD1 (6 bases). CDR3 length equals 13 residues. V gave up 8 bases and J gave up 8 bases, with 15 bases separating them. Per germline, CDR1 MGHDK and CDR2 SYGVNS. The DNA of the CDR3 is TGTGCCAGCGGGGGCGGGGGACCCGAAAAACTGTTTTTT. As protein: CASGGGGPEKLFF.

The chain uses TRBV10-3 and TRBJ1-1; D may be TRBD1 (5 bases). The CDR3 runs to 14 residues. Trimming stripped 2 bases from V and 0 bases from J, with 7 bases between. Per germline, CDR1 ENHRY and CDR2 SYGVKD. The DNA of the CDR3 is TGTGCCATCAGTGAGGGGACCATGAACACTGAAGCTTTCTTT. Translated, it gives CAISEGTMNTEAFF.

For the CDR3, the DNA is TGTGCCAGCTCACCACACCGACAGAACGAGCAGTACGTC. Its protein product is CASSPHRQNEQYV. This chain joins TRBV18 and TRBJ2-7, with D possibly TRBD1 on 5 matching bases. This CDR3 comprises 13 residues. Looked up from germline, CDR1 is KGHSH and CDR2 is LQKENI. The V gene lost 1 base and the J gene lost 5 bases, with 9 bases spanning the gap.

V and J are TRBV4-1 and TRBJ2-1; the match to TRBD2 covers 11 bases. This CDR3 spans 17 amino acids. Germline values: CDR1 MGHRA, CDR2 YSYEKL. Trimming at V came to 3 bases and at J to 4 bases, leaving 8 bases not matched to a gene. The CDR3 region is CASSQHLAGGTYNEQFF. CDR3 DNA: TGCGCCAGCAGCCAGCATCTAGCGGGGGGTACTTACAATGAGCAGTTCTTC.

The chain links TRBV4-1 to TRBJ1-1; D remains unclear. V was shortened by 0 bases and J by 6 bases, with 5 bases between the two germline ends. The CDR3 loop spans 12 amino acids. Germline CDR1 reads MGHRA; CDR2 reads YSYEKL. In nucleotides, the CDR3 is TGCGCCAGCAGCCAAGATCGGTCTGAAGCTTTCTTT. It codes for CASSQDRSEAFF.

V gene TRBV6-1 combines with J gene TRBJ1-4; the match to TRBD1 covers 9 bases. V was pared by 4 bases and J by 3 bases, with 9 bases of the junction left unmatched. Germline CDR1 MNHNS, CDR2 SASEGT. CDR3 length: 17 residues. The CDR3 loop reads CASSGLTGGGSNEKLFF. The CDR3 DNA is TGTGCCAGCAGTGGGTTGACAGGGGGTGGTTCTAATGAAAAACTGTTTTTT.

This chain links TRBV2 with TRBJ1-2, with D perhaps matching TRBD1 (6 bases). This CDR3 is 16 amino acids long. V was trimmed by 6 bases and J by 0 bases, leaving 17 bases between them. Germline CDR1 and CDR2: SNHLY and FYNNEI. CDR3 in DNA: TGTGCCAGCAGCGCTGGACAGCTCTCCACTAACTATGGCTACACCTTC. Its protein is CASSAGQLSTNYGYTF.

CDR3 protein: CASSPTGGFNEKLFF. CDR3 nucleotide sequence: TGTGCCAGCAGTCCTACAGGGGGTTTTAATGAAAAACTGTTTTTT. The chain combines TRBV2 with TRBJ1-4, with 8 bases that match TRBD1. CDR3 length: 15 residues. The V gene end was trimmed by 5 bases and the J gene end by 4 bases; junction bases not matched to a gene: 6. Germline V gives CDR1 SNHLY, CDR2 FYNNEI.

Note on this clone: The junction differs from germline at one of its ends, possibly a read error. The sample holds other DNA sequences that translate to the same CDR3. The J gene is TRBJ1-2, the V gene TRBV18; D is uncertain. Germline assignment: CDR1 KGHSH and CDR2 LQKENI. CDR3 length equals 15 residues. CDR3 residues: CASSLYEGSGYGYTF. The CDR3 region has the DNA TGCGCCAGCTCACTTTATGAGGGCTCGGGCTATGGCTACACCTTC.

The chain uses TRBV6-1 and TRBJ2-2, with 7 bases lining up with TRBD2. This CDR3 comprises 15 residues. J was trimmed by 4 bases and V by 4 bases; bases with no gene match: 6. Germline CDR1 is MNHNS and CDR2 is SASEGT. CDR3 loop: CASSGGGSGTGELFF. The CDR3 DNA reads TGTGCCAGCAGTGGGGGGGGTTCGGGCACCGGGGAGCTGTTTTTT.

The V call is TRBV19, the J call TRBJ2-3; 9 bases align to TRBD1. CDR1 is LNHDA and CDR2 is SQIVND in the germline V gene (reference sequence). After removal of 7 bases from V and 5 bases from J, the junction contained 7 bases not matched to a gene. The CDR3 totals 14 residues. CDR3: CASTVGTGLDTQYF. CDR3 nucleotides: TGTGCCAGTACCGTCGGGACAGGGTTAGATACGCAGTATTTT.

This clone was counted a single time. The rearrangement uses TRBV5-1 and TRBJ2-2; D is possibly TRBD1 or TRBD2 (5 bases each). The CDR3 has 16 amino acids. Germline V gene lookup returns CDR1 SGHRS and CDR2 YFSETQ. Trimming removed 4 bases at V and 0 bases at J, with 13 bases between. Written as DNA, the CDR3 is TGCGCCAGCAGCGCTCGCCGGGACGCGAACACCGGGGAGCTGTTTTTT. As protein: CASSARRDANTGELFF. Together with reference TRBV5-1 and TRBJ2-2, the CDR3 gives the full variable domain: KAGVTQTPRYLIKTRGQQVTLSCSPISGHRSVSWYQQTPGQGLQFLFEYFSETQRNKGNFPGRFSGRQFSNSRSEMNVSTLELGDSALYLCASSARRDANTGELFFGEGSRLTVL.

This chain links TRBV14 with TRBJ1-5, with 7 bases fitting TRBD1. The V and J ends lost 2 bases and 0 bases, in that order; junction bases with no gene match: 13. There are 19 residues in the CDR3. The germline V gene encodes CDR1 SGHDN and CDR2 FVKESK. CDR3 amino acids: CASSQYRDRLRYSNQPQHF. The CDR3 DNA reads TGTGCCAGCAGCCAATACCGGGACAGACTCCGTTATAGCAATCAGCCCCAGCATTTT.

For the CDR3, the DNA is TGTGCCAGCTCACCCGGAACAGGGGGCAGTCAGCCCCAGCATTTT. This codes for CASSPGTGGSQPQHF. This chain connects TRBV18 to TRBJ1-5; 9 bases fit TRBD1. Germline V CDR1 and CDR2: KGHSH, LQKENI. CDR3 size: 15 residues. J was trimmed by 6 bases and V by 3 bases; bases with no gene match: 6. Together with reference TRBV18 and TRBJ1-5, the CDR3 gives the full variable domain: NAGVMQNPRHLVRRRGQEARLRCSPMKGHSHVYWYRQLPEEGLKFMVYLQKENIIDESGMPKERFSAEFPKEGPSILRIQQVVRGDSAAYFCASSPGTGGSQPQHFGDGTRLSIL.